The clone carrying this TCR beta chain appeared once. Its antigen remains unknown. These data come from a study of shared clonotypes between healthy human individuals. Terminally differentiated effector memory CD45RA+ cells were excluded by CCR7 positive selection of CD45RO-negative cells. Study outcomes and limitations: Represented diversity (both genetic and exposure-history) was limited by the small number of donors.

Only in-frame clones appear in the TCRdb table, and some are missing; sequencing was by immunoSEQ multiplex PCR. Of about 590,000 clones in the sample, nearly 97% were seen once. Sequencing was performed on naive CD8+ T cells sorted from blood. This clonotype was obtained from a young woman in good health.

The CDR3 region is CASGVGLASNEQFF. CDR3 DNA sequence: TGTGCTAGTGGTGTAGGGCTAGCGAGCAATGAGCAGTTCTTC. The rearrangement links TRBV12-5 to TRBJ2-1; D may be TRBD2 (6 bases). This CDR3 region has 14 residues. Per the germline V gene, CDR1 is LGHNT and CDR2 is FRNRAP. With 5 bases removed from V and 6 bases from J, the gap between germline ends came to 14 bases.